The source of this TCR beta chain is a study of blood T cell repertoires in COVID-19. The overall study: The cDNA or gDNA used as material had been derived from T cells, B-cell-depleted T cells, or PBMCs.

Per the authors' pipeline: Amplification of reference gene primers was used by the study to estimate nucleated cell counts. Here immunoSEQ multiplex PCR was the method, and the copy in TCRdb shows in-frame clones only, minus some. V and J calls and clone size are given by that table; D and trimming were obtained from the DNA. Altogether about 140,000 clones are present, around 81% being singletons, with the ten largest covering around 8.4%. Looked up from germline, CDR1 is SGHNT and CDR2 is YYREEE (reference sequence). The ends lost 0 bases at V and 4 bases at J; junction bases unmatched: 5. The CDR3 contains 16 residues.

The specimen sequenced was peripheral blood. The sequence was collected from a human donor in a cohort sampled during active COVID-19. The rearrangement joins TRBV5-4 to TRBJ2-1; 9 bases match TRBD2. CDR3 nucleotides: TGTGCCAGCAGCTTGGTCGGACTAGCGACTTACAATGAGCAGTTCTTC. It yields the protein CASSLVGLATYNEQFF.